Listed below are T cell receptor beta chains from one sample, sequenced in a study of CD8+ T cells in alopecia areata. Profiling relied on immunoSEQ multiplex PCR, and the TCRdb table lists in-frame clones only, not all of them. The data contain under 150,000 clones, roughly 56% of them singletons. The sequenced sample was CD4+ T cells sorted from blood, obtained at week 24, from a patient treated with tofacitinib. The source of these receptors is a human donor with alopecia areata. Both conserved end residues are part of each CDR3. The order of the fields is J gene, D gene, V gene, CDR3 protein. A D gene is named only where the DNA matches it firmly.

TRBJ1-6 | . | TRBV10-3 | CAISPQVDSPLHF
TRBJ2-5 | . | TRBV18 | CASSPGEQETQYF
TRBJ1-2 | . | TRBV5-4 | CASSGRDYGGYGYTF
TRBJ2-2 | . | TRBV5-1 | CASSLLAGRTGELFF
TRBJ1-2 | . | TRBV30 | CAWSTRRGGGYTF
TRBJ2-3 | . | TRBV9 | CASSVGSGPADTQYF
TRBJ2-3 | TRBD2 | TRBV29-1 | CSVEVLAGSTDTQYF
TRBJ1-1 | . | TRBV6-1 | CASSDQSNTEAFF
TRBJ2-2 | TRBD2 | TRBV4-2 | CASSQEGLAVSNTGELFF
TRBJ2-3 | . | TRBV6-5 | CASSDTGSGEYF
TRBJ2-2 | TRBD2 | TRBV11-3 | CASTLGLAGQTGELFF
TRBJ1-2 | . | TRBV18 | CASSPEGNYGYTF
TRBJ2-3 | TRBD1 | TRBV5-1 | CASSSGQEADTQYF